Listed here are 5 T cell receptor beta chains from one sample, sequenced in a study of CD8+ T cells in alopecia areata. Extracted RNA was reverse transcribed into cDNA, the sequencing template. The protocol was immunoSEQ multiplex PCR, while the TCRdb copy is restricted to in-frame clones and leaves out a portion. The specimen gives 270,000 or so clones without singletons; the ten biggest hold more than 1%. CD4, CD8alpha, NKG2D, NKG2ACE and other markers guided sorting of pooled cutaneous lymph node cells. The sequenced material came from CD4+ T cells sorted from a lymph node. These receptor sequences come from a C3H/HeJ mouse with alopecia areata. Mouse strain MHC haplotype: H2-k.

This clone has a handful of counts. Gene names and germline refer to mouse. The sequenced fragment ends 4 residues before the CDR3 boundary, so the rest is inferred from the germline J gene. The J gene is TRBJ2-3, the V gene TRBV5; D may be TRBD2 (5 bases). CDR3 length equals 15 residues. Trimming removed 0 bases at V and 0 bases at J, with 7 bases between. Germline assignment: CDR1 LGHNA and CDR2 YNLKQL (reference sequence). The CDR3 here is CASSQDGDSAETLYF. CDR3 DNA (partial): TGTGCCAGCAGCCAAGATGGGGATAGTGCAGAA.

The sample holds a few counts of this clone. Gene names follow the mouse nomenclature. The read terminates 3 residues before the CDR3 end, so the remaining end is supplied by the germline J gene. The chain carries TRBV13-1 and TRBJ1-6, with 9 bases that match TRBD1. TRBJ1-6 is sorted into the ORF group, with uncertain function. The germline V gene has CDR1 NSHNY and CDR2 SYGAGN. The CDR3 covers 15 residues. Trimming cost V 0 bases and J 5 bases; bases outside gene matches: 0. The sequenced CDR3 bases are TGTGCCAGCAGTGATGGGACAGGGGATAATTCGCCC. This encodes CASSDGTGDNSP. The whole CDR3 sequence reads CASSDGTGDNSPLYF.

This clone has a handful of counts. The gene symbols are mouse symbols. The CDR3 is cut off 4 residues early in the read; its end comes from the germline J gene. The genes are TRBV19 and TRBJ2-3, with a weak D call TRBD2 (7 bases). The CDR3 spans 16 residues. The V and J ends lost 3 bases and 1 base respectively, with 15 bases between them. CDR1 FNHDT and CDR2 SITEND come from the germline V gene (reference sequence). CDR3 loop: CASSNVGGRGAETLYF. CDR3 DNA, as far as it was read: TGTGCCAGCAGTAATGTGGGGGGCAGGGGTGCAGAA.

As regards this clone: Genes and germline come from the mouse. The read terminates 4 residues ahead of where the CDR3 ends, so the germline J gene completes it. The rearrangement uses TRBV19 and TRBJ2-3; 7 positions agree with TRBD2. Per germline, CDR1 FNHDT and CDR2 SITEND (reference sequence). V lost 4 bases, J lost 0 bases, and 8 bases stayed unmatched. The CDR3 loop spans 16 amino acids. The CDR3: CASSLVGGPSAETLYF. The sequenced part of the CDR3 DNA is TGTGCCAGCAGTCTCGTGGGGGGACCTAGTGCAGAA.

To note about this clone: Gene names are mouse gene names. The read ends 4 residues shy of where the CDR3 ends; the end is completed using the germline J gene. The chain carries TRBV1 and TRBJ2-5, with 7 bases fitting TRBD1. The CDR3 loop spans 15 amino acids. Germline V gives CDR1 NSQYPW, CDR2 LRSPGD (reference sequence). The sequenced CDR3 bases are TGCACCTGCAGTGCAGCGACAGGGAGGAAAGAC. Translation: CTCSAATGRKD. In full, the CDR3 is CTCSAATGRKDTQYF.